This T cell receptor (beta chain) was obtained from a study of T cells in Graves' hyperthyroidism and ophthalmopathy. Trimming left V 10 bases short and J 5 bases short, with 23 bases between. CDR1 LNHDA and CDR2 SQIVND come from the germline V gene (reference sequence). This CDR3 has 15 residues. Researchers took RNA transcripts and amplified the TCR beta CDR3 regions from them. Researchers ran a first-round RT-PCR on the TCR CDR3 using the HTBI primer set. TCRdb re-called the multiplex PCR reads through MiXCR, storing one row per CDR3 protein. The table has hundreds of thousands of distinct CDR3 sequences, 35% seen once; the top ten hold 31%.

The source is a woman between 40 and 50 years old with Graves' hyperthyroidism. Input material: blood. The J gene is TRBJ1-1, the V gene TRBV19; weak D call: TRBD1 (5 bases). The CDR3 region has the DNA TGTGCCACCAGACCCGGCGTCCAGGGCGGGACTGAAGCTTTCTTT. This sequence encodes CATRPGVQGGTEAFF.